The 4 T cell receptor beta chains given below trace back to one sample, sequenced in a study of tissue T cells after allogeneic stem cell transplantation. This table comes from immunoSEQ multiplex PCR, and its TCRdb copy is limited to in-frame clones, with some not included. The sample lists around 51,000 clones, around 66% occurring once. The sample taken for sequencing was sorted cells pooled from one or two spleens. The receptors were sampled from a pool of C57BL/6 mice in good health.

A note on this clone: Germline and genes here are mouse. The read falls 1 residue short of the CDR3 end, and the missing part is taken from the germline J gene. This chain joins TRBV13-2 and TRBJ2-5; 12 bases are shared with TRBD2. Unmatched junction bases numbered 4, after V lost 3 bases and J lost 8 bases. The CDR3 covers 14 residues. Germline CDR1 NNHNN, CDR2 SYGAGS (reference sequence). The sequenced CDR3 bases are TGTGCCAGCGGTGCGGGACTGGGGGGCGGCACCCAGTAC. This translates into CASGAGLGGGTQY. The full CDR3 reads CASGAGLGGGTQYF.

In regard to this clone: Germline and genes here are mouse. CDR3: CASSLSQNANTEVFF. The CDR3 bases that were read are TGTGCTAGCAGTTTATCGCAGAATGCAAACACAGAAGTCTTC. The chain employs TRBV29 and TRBJ1-1; D not resolved. The sequenced fragment ends 1 residue before the CDR3 boundary, so the rest is inferred from the germline J gene. CDR3 length: 15 amino acids. Trimming removed 0 bases from V and 0 bases from J, with 8 bases in between. Germline V gene lookup returns CDR1 MSHET and CDR2 SYDVDS.

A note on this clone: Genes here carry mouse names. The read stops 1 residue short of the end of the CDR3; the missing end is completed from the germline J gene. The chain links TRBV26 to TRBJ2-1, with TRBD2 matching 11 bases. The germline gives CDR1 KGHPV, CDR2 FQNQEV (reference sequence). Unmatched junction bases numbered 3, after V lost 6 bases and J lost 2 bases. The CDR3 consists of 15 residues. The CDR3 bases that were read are TGTGCCAGCAGGGAGGGACTGGGGGACTATGCTGAGCAGTTC. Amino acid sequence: CASREGLGDYAEQF. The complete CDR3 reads CASREGLGDYAEQFF.

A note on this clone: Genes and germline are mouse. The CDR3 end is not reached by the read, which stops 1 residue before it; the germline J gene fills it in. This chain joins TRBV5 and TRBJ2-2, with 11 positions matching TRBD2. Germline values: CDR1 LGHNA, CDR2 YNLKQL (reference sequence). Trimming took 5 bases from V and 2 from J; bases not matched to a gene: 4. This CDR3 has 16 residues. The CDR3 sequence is CASSSRLGGNTGQLYF. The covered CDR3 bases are TGTGCCAGCAGCTCCCGACTGGGGGGGAACACCGGGCAGCTCTAC.